What follows is one T cell receptor (beta chain) and its context. Per germline, CDR1 SGHDT and CDR2 YYEEEE. This CDR3 comprises 15 residues. Trimming removed 2 bases from V and 0 bases from J, with 9 bases in between. Sequencing used immunoSEQ multiplex PCR; TCRdb keeps in-frame clones, though not all of them. This sample yields a few hundred thousand clones, of which under 80% are seen a single time; about 9.4% belongs to the top ten. The sample originates from a study of shared clonotypes between healthy human individuals. The TCR originated in a man aged 30 to 45 in good health. This rearrangement joins TRBV5-6 to TRBJ2-4; D gene ambiguous. The sequencing sample was made of memory CD4+ T cells sorted from blood. Subset meaning: CD45RA-negative fraction. The CDR3 loop is CASSLWSPAKNIQYF. The CDR3 bases are TGTGCCAGCAGCTTATGGAGCCCAGCCAAAAACATTCAGTACTTC. Variable domain in full (rest from reference TRBV5-6 and TRBJ2-4): DAGVTQSPTHLIKTRGQQVTLRCSPKSGHDTVSWYQQALGQGPQFIFQYYEEEERQRGNFPDRFSGHQFPNYSSELNVNALLLGDSALYLCASSLWSPAKNIQYFGAGTRLSVL.